This T cell receptor (beta chain) was documented in a study of blood T cell repertoires in COVID-19. For the study at large: Acute and convalescent COVID-19 samples came from the United States, Italy and Spain.

In the original processing: Reference gene primer amplification yielded estimated nucleated cell counts. Profiled with immunoSEQ multiplex PCR; TCRdb holds only in-frame clones, not every one. The V and J calls and clone size come from that table; D and trimming were worked out from the DNA. The sample holds about 480,000 clones, 88% seen once. This clone has a single count. The same CDR3 also results from other DNA sequences found in this sample. Symptom resolution, clearance, or two negative PCRs marked the recovered donors of Cohort 3. V lost 4 bases and J lost 3, with 5 bases in between. Germline-derived CDR1 and CDR2 are SGHDT and YYEEEE. There are 11 residues in the CDR3.

V and J are TRBV5-6 and TRBJ2-7; D unclear. The sample comprised PBMCs or T cells enriched from blood (not recorded which). This sequence originates from a woman aged 60-70 years who had recovered from COVID-19. The CDR3 DNA reads TGTGCCAGCAGCCGCGGCTACGAGCAGTACTTC. It yields the protein CASSRGYEQYF. The full variable domain, with the rest looked up from reference TRBV5-6 and TRBJ2-7, is DAGVTQSPTHLIKTRGQQVTLRCSPKSGHDTVSWYQQALGQGPQFIFQYYEEEERQRGNFPDRFSGHQFPNYSSELNVNALLLGDSALYLCASSRGYEQYFGPGTRLTVT.